This T cell receptor beta chain is drawn from a study of T cells after yellow fever vaccination. Study-level findings and limits: Abundant bulk-derived clonotypes could contaminate FACS-sorted repertoires.

From the 5' RACE reads, TCRdb called clonotypes with MiXCR, one entry per CDR3 protein. The sample holds 200,000 to 250,000 distinct CDR3 sequences, about 7.1% seen once. Germline CDR1 and CDR2: KGHSH and LQKENI. Trimming cost V 3 bases and J 8 bases, with 10 bases left between them. The CDR3 is made up of 13 amino acids. The table lists this clonotype with a few counts. Its target is not known. This sample comprised CD4+ T cells sorted from PBMCs, obtained 15 days after the yellow fever booster vaccination. This sequence originates from a man younger than 40 who received the YFV17D yellow fever vaccine. The rearrangement links TRBV18 to TRBJ1-4, with D perhaps TRBD1 (6 bases). The CDR3 sequence: CASSPGTREKLFF. CDR3 bases: TGTGCCAGCTCACCGGGGACAAGAGAAAAACTGTTTTTT.